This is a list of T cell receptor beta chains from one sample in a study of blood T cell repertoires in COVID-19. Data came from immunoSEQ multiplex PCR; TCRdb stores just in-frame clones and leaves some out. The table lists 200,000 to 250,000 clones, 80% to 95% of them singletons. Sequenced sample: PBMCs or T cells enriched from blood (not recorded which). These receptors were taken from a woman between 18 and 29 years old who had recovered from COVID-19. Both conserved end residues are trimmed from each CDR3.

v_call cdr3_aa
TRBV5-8 ASSLVTRTSSNQPQH
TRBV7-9 ASSLDGTGGRANVLT
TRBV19 ASTESNQPQH
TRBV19 ASSIRVSTDTQY
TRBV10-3 AISERPGGEDSPLH
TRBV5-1 ASSLGEPLGYT
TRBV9 ASSGQGMNTEAF
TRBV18 ASSPPVGQGELGYT
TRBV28 ASSQGRPYEQY
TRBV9 ASSEGVTNYGYT
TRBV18 ASSPGGGLSTNYGYT
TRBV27 ASTPTGLGLDQPQH
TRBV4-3 ASSNLDRVETQY
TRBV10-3 AISETGRSIQY
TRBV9 ASGGGHPSGANVLT
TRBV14 ASSTDRETQY
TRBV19 ASTLLAGDFYNEQF
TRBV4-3 ASSQDYRPHGYT
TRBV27 ASSLRGYYGYT
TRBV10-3 AISERDKETLF
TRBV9 ASSISGGPNYGYT
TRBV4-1 ASSQDPRVSYNEQF
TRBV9 ASSVGWLGTLERETQY
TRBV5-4 ASSLASGGTNTGELF
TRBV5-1 ASSPGGAGANYGYT
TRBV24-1 ATSDPRSNRGSEQY
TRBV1 TSSRRTRPTNNEQF
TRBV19 ASSIGGRNSPLH
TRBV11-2 ASSKTGQETQY